The 31 T cell receptor beta chains listed next were all sequenced from one sample in a study of T-cell memory formation after mild COVID-19. TCRdb called the 5' RACE reads again in MiXCR, with one record for every CDR3 protein. The sample yields about 340,000 distinct CDR3 sequences, 10% to 15% seen once. Sequenced sample: PBMCs or a T cell subset sorted from them (not recorded which). These receptors all stem from a man aged 18-30 years who had mild COVID-19 (a few samples of this study predate the infection). Cell type and time point are not known.

The chain links TRBV18 to TRBJ2-3, with D tentatively TRBD1 or TRBD2 (5 bases each). The V and J ends lost 4 bases and 2 bases respectively, with 13 bases between them. The CDR3 covers 15 residues. Germline V lookup: CDR1 KGHSH, CDR2 LQKENI. The chain's CDR3 is CASSRPGQATDTQYF. The CDR3 DNA reads TGTGCCAGCTCACGGCCGGGGCAGGCCACAGATACGCAGTATTTT.

CDR3 in amino acids: CASTLKSEGGNEQYF. In DNA form, the CDR3 reads TGTGCCAGCACTCTAAAGTCGGAGGGGGGGAACGAGCAGTACTTC. V is TRBV12-3 or TRBV12-4 and J is TRBJ2-7; maybe TRBD2 (7 bases). CDR3 length equals 15 residues. The ends were cut back, 7 bases at V and 5 bases at J, with 21 bases in the middle.

This clonotype was counted only a few times. The CDR3 here is CASSNAGITGELFF. CDR3 sequence (DNA): TGTGCCAGCAGTAACGCAGGGATCACCGGGGAGCTGTTTTTT. The chain combines TRBV6-2 or TRBV6-3 with TRBJ2-2; TRBD1 might be the D (5 bases). V was pared by 5 bases and J by 4 bases, with 11 bases between. CDR3 length: 14 amino acids. Germline CDR1 and CDR2: MNHEY and SVGEGT.

This clonotype showed up many times. The V gene is TRBV10-3, the J gene TRBJ2-3; no reliable D call. CDR3 size: 14 residues. Germline V gene lookup returns CDR1 ENHRY and CDR2 SYGVKD. V shed 0 bases and J shed 6 bases, with 10 bases lying between them. This CDR3 reads CAISESRLGDTQYF. The CDR3 DNA is TGTGCCATCAGTGAGTCGAGGCTCGGGGATACGCAGTATTTT.

This clonotype was seen just once. The chain recombines TRBV6-5 with TRBJ2-1; 8 bases line up with TRBD1. V was pared by 5 bases and J by 0 bases, with 6 bases of the junction left unmatched. Germline lookup yields CDR1 MNHEY and CDR2 SVGAGI. The CDR3 loop spans 16 amino acids. The CDR3 spells CASSPTGVSSYNEQFF. CDR3 in DNA: TGTGCCAGCAGTCCGACAGGGGTTAGCTCCTACAATGAGCAGTTCTTC.

This clonotype has only a few counts. The rearrangement links TRBV5-1 to TRBJ2-1; TRBD2 aligns across 11 bases. Germline lookup yields CDR1 SGHRS and CDR2 YFSETQ. J lost 3 bases, V lost 4 bases, and 6 bases had no gene match. There are 16 residues in the CDR3. CDR3 region: CASSNSLAGVYNEQFF. CDR3 sequence (DNA): TGCGCCAGCAGCAATTCACTAGCGGGGGTCTACAATGAGCAGTTCTTC.

This clonotype was counted a few times. CDR3 residues: CASSFSVTGELFF. CDR3 nucleotide sequence: TGTGCCAGCAGTTTCTCAGTCACCGGGGAGCTGTTTTTT. The chain is built from TRBV12-3 or TRBV12-4 and TRBJ2-2; D remains unclear. The CDR3 runs 13 residues. V was clipped by 3 bases and J by 4 bases, with 6 bases between them.

The V call is TRBV19, the J call TRBJ2-2; D call uncertain. This CDR3 has 13 residues. The V gene lost 2 bases and the J gene lost 6 bases, with 7 bases spanning the gap. In germline, CDR1 is LNHDA, CDR2 SQIVND (reference sequence). CDR3 bases: TGTGCCAGTAGTATACAGCTTTCCGGGGAGCTGTTTTTT. Protein sequence: CASSIQLSGELFF.

The CDR3 coding sequence is TGTGCCAGCAGCCGCCTAGCGGGGGCGCCCACAGATACGCAGTATTTT. This codes for CASSRLAGAPTDTQYF. The chain couples TRBV6-4 to TRBJ2-3; the match to TRBD2 covers 10 bases. Germline V gives CDR1 MRHNA, CDR2 SNTAGT. V lost 6 bases to trimming and J lost 2 bases; unmatched junction nucleotides: 8. CDR3 length: 16 residues.

The CDR3 loop reads CASSLRWTGDYGYTF. The CDR3 nucleotides are TGTGCCAGCAGCTTGCGCTGGACAGGGGACTATGGCTACACCTTC. The rearrangement uses TRBV5-8 and TRBJ1-2; TRBD1 matches at 9 bases. V shed 1 base and J 3 bases; nucleotides not matched to a gene: 4. The CDR3 is made up of 15 amino acids. CDR1 SGHTS and CDR2 YDEGEE come from the germline V gene.

The sample holds a few counts of this clonotype. The rearrangement joins TRBV10-3 to TRBJ2-5; D is possibly TRBD1 (6 bases). Per germline, CDR1 ENHRY and CDR2 SYGVKD. The ends were cut back, 5 bases at V and 0 bases at J, with 10 bases in the middle. The CDR3 is 14 residues long. The CDR3 nucleotides are TGTGCCATCAGTTCTGACAGGTACCAAGAGACCCAGTACTTC. Its protein is CAISSDRYQETQYF.

The genes are TRBV10-3 and TRBJ2-3; either TRBD1 or TRBD2 may fit D (5 bases each). V gave up 3 bases and J gave up 1 base, with 11 bases separating them. The V gene's germline CDR1 is ENHRY and CDR2 SYGVKD. This CDR3 region has 15 residues. The CDR3 nucleotides are TGTGCCATCAGTGACGTGGGGGTTGGCACAGATACGCAGTATTTT. It yields the protein CAISDVGVGTDTQYF.

The sample holds many counts of this clonotype. The chain recombines TRBV7-2 with TRBJ2-2; D is unresolved. CDR3 size: 13 residues. The V end was cut by 3 bases, the J end by 4 bases, with 6 bases between. CDR1 and CDR2 from the germline V gene are SGHTA and FQGNSA. The CDR3 protein is CASSFGSTGELFF. The CDR3 DNA is TGTGCCAGCAGCTTTGGGTCCACCGGGGAGCTGTTTTTT.

J is TRBJ2-1 and V is TRBV7-9; 7 positions agree with TRBD1. Germline V gene sequence: CDR1 SEHNR, CDR2 FQNEAQ (reference sequence). The CDR3 totals 15 residues. Trimming at V came to 5 bases and at J to 5 bases, leaving 9 bases not matched to a gene. CDR3 nucleotides: TGTGCCAGCAGCCCTGTAAGGGACAGCCACAATGAGCAGTTCTTC. Its translation is CASSPVRDSHNEQFF.

This clonotype showed up many times. This chain joins TRBV27 and TRBJ2-5; D possibly corresponds to TRBD2 (7 bases). Germline V lookup: CDR1 MNHEY, CDR2 SMNVEV (reference sequence). This CDR3 contains 16 residues. V lost 6 bases and J 6 bases, leaving 23 bases between the germline ends. CDR3 nucleotides: TGTGCCAGCAGCACAAACCGAGGCGGGGGCGGCAAGACCCAGTACTTC. It translates to CASSTNRGGGGKTQYF.

This clonotype was counted ten times or more. V is TRBV15 and J is TRBJ2-5, with D unclear. The V end lost 0 bases, the J end lost 5 bases, and 13 bases lay between the germline ends. Germline V gives CDR1 LNHNV, CDR2 YYDKDF (reference sequence). This CDR3 spans 15 amino acids. The CDR3 coding sequence is TGTGCCACCAGCAGAGATGCCCCCCTCGGGGAGACCCAGTACTTC. As protein: CATSRDAPLGETQYF.

The chain uses TRBV4-1 and TRBJ1-5; D is perhaps TRBD1 (6 bases). CDR3 length: 14 amino acids. Trimming removed 3 bases from V and 2 bases from J, with 8 bases in between. CDR1 and CDR2 (germline): MGHRA, YSYEKL. The CDR3, as DNA: TGCGCCAGCAGCCACTCAGGGGGCAATCAGCCCCAGCATTTT. This encodes CASSHSGGNQPQHF.

The chain couples TRBV20-1 to TRBJ2-3; D is ambiguous. The V gene's germline CDR1 is DFQATT and CDR2 SNEGSKA (reference sequence). V dropped 0 bases and J dropped 0 bases, with 10 bases sitting between them. CDR3 size: 15 residues. CDR3 sequence reads: CSARDKTESTDTQYF. As DNA, the CDR3 is TGCAGTGCTAGAGACAAGACTGAGAGCACAGATACGCAGTATTTT.

This rearrangement joins TRBV5-1 to TRBJ2-3; 12 bases agree with TRBD2. The V gene end was trimmed by 4 bases and the J gene end by 3 bases; junction bases not matched to a gene: 6. The germline V gene encodes CDR1 SGHRS and CDR2 YFSETQ. The CDR3 spans 16 residues. The CDR3 region has the DNA TGCGCCAGCAGCGGAAGACTAGCGGGGGTAACAGATACGCAGTATTTT. Encoded protein: CASSGRLAGVTDTQYF. Full variable domain (outside the CDR3, taken from reference TRBV5-1 and TRBJ2-3): KAGVTQTPRYLIKTRGQQVTLSCSPISGHRSVSWYQQTPGQGLQFLFEYFSETQRNKGNFPGRFSGRQFSNSRSEMNVSTLELGDSALYLCASSGRLAGVTDTQYFGPGTRLTVL.

This clonotype was picked up a small number of times. This chain uses TRBV5-5 with TRBJ1-5; 7 bases agree with TRBD1. This CDR3 comprises 15 residues. Trimming took 4 bases from V and 1 from J; bases not matched to a gene: 5. From germline, CDR1 is SGHKS and CDR2 YYEKEE (reference sequence). The CDR3: CASSNYRGSNQPQHF. The DNA of the CDR3 is TGTGCCAGCAGCAATTACAGGGGCAGCAATCAGCCCCAGCATTTT.

This clonotype was counted many times. J is TRBJ1-1 and V is TRBV5-1, with 8 bases identical to TRBD1. The J segment lost 1 base and the V segment lost 4 bases, leaving 6 bases of the junction unmatched. The CDR3 runs to 15 residues. Germline CDR1 is SGHRS and CDR2 is YFSETQ. The CDR3 nucleotides are TGCGCCAGCAGCAAAACGACAGGGGCGAACACTGAAGCTTTCTTT. Amino acid sequence: CASSKTTGANTEAFF.

A single count supports this clonotype. This chain joins TRBV20-1 and TRBJ2-1, with D hard to call. From germline, CDR1 is DFQATT and CDR2 SNEGSKA (reference sequence). V gave up 4 bases and J gave up 1 base, with 11 bases separating them. The CDR3 contains 14 residues. The CDR3 sequence: CSATASGSYNEQFF. The CDR3 nucleotides read TGCAGTGCTACGGCAAGTGGTTCCTACAATGAGCAGTTCTTC.

The chain carries TRBV7-2 and TRBJ1-4; D ambiguous. The germline gives CDR1 SGHTA, CDR2 FQGNSA. The CDR3 length is 14 residues. Trimming shortened V by 2 bases and J by 3 bases, and 7 bases separated the two germline ends. CDR3 region: CASSLRTPNEKLFF. The DNA of the CDR3 is TGTGCCAGCAGCTTACGAACCCCTAATGAAAAACTGTTTTTT. The entire variable domain, with the rest obtained from reference TRBV7-2 and TRBJ1-4, is as follows: GAGVSQSPSNKVTEKGKDVELRCDPISGHTALYWYRQSLGQGLEFLIYFQGNSAPDKSGLPSDRFSAERTGGSVSTLTIQRTQQEDSAVYLCASSLRTPNEKLFFGSGTQLSVL.

V is TRBV18 and J is TRBJ2-1; 11 bases align to TRBD1. With V trimmed by 3 bases and J by 5 bases, 3 bases remained unmatched. The CDR3 consists of 15 residues. Germline V lookup: CDR1 KGHSH, CDR2 LQKENI. As DNA, the CDR3 is TGTGCCAGCTCACCGCCGGGACAGGGGGACAATGAGCAGTTCTTC. Translation: CASSPPGQGDNEQFF.

This clonotype has ten or more counts. In nucleotides, the CDR3 is TGTGCCAGCAAGTCTTACTCTGGAAACACCATATATTTT. Translation gives CASKSYSGNTIYF. The chain links TRBV6-5 to TRBJ1-3; unclear D gene. CDR1 MNHEY and CDR2 SVGAGI come from the germline V gene. The CDR3 contains 13 residues. V lost 7 bases and J 0 bases, leaving 7 bases between the germline ends.

This clonotype was recorded at least ten times. The V gene is TRBV12-3 or TRBV12-4, the J gene TRBJ2-7; possibly TRBD2 for D (6 bases). Trimming removed 1 base from V and 3 bases from J, with 10 bases in between. The CDR3 has 14 amino acids. CDR3 loop: CASSLGDSFYEQYF. CDR3 coding DNA: TGTGCCAGCAGTTTAGGGGACTCGTTCTACGAGCAGTACTTC.

Only a few counts were recorded for this clonotype. The chain couples TRBV30 to TRBJ1-2, with D perhaps TRBD1 (6 bases). V was clipped by 5 bases and J by 3 bases, with 16 bases between them. The CDR3 consists of 14 residues. The germline V gene has CDR1 GTSNPN and CDR2 SVGIG (reference sequence). This CDR3 is CAWGGGSDHYGYTF. Here the CDR3 DNA reads TGTGCCTGGGGGGGCGGGTCGGATCACTATGGCTACACCTTC.

The V gene is TRBV12-3 or TRBV12-4, the J gene TRBJ1-2, with 8 bases lining up with TRBD1. Trimming cost V 6 bases and J 4 bases; bases outside gene matches: 10. This CDR3 spans 15 amino acids. The CDR3 is CASRRLYTGGYGYTF. For the CDR3, the DNA is TGTGCCAGCAGAAGACTTTATACAGGGGGCTATGGCTACACCTTC.

The V gene is TRBV18, the J gene TRBJ1-1; 7 bases align to TRBD1. With 0 bases clipped from V and 1 base from J, the junction kept 2 bases outside the gene matches. Germline assignment: CDR1 KGHSH and CDR2 LQKENI. The CDR3 extends over 15 amino acids. The DNA of the CDR3 is TGTGCCAGCTCACCACCGGCAGGGGGGAACACTGAAGCTTTCTTT. Encoded protein: CASSPPAGGNTEAFF.

V is TRBV7-9 and J is TRBJ2-3; TRBD1 matches 10 bases. After removal of 5 bases from V and 2 bases from J, the junction contained 10 bases not matched to a gene. From germline, CDR1 is SEHNR and CDR2 FQNEAQ (reference sequence). This CDR3 comprises 17 residues. CDR3 residues: CASSNTPGQGNTDTQYF. Here the CDR3 DNA reads TGTGCCAGCAGCAACACTCCGGGACAGGGGAACACAGATACGCAGTATTTT.

This clonotype was seen a handful of times. The chain employs TRBV20-1 and TRBJ1-5; no clear D gene. V gave up 3 bases and J gave up 5 bases, with 17 bases separating them. The CDR3 runs to 15 residues. The V gene's germline CDR1 is DFQATT and CDR2 SNEGSKA (reference sequence). This CDR3 reads CSARNPGSFDQPQHF. The CDR3 bases are TGCAGTGCTAGGAATCCGGGTTCCTTCGATCAGCCCCAGCATTTT.